This TCR beta chain emerged from a study of CD4 T cells in relation to SARS-CoV-2 and coronaviruses. Before the COVID-19 pandemic, during about 2010-2018, CD4+ T cells were taken from unexposed donors. After ten to eleven days of culture, CD4+ T cells were isolated. By proportion, this clone is hyperexpanded (1% or more). As yet, its antigen is unknown. TCRdb keeps only in-frame clones here, not all; method: immunoSEQ multiplex PCR. The sample includes more than 15,000 clones, about 79% of them seen just once. The specimen sequenced was CD4+ T cells from PBMCs, cultured in vitro. This TCR was sampled from a human donor in good health.

CDR3 protein: CASSPRFWPNYTF. The CDR3 DNA reads TGTGCCAGCAGCCCTCGTTTTTGGCCGAACTACACCTTC. This chain joins TRBV5-8 and TRBJ1-2; D call uncertain. V dropped 4 bases and J dropped 10 bases, with 17 bases sitting between them. Germline V gene lookup returns CDR1 SGHTS and CDR2 YDEGEE. The CDR3 has 13 amino acids.